The rows below give T cell receptor beta chains drawn from one sample of a study of T cell repertoires in cytomegalovirus infection. TCRdb re-derived calls from the reads in MiXCR, one entry per CDR3 protein. The sample contains under 850,000 distinct CDR3 sequences, about 33% of which appear only once. No cognate antigen is known for these TCRs. The source was cultured PBMCs, collected from culture after CMV antigen stimulation. The receptor source for this set is a human donor in good health (CMV status not recorded). Some clones in this sample may be carry-over from other donors' samples. CDR3s include the opening cysteine and the closing phenylalanine or tryptophan. Each record gives: CDR3 DNA, CDR3 protein, D gene, V gene, clone size, J gene. D genes are given only for firm matches. Clone size is given for some rows only: seen once, a few or many times, or a class if the clone is expanded.

CDR3nt: TGTGCCAGCAGCATGGGACTAGCTCCCTACGAGCAGTACTTC
CDR3aa: CASSMGLAPYEQYF
d_gene: TRBD2
v_gene: TRBV7-2
abundance: few
j_gene: TRBJ2-7

CDR3nt: TGTGCCAGCAGCTTTTACGCGGGCAGCACAGATACGCAGTATTTT
CDR3aa: CASSFYAGSTDTQYF
d_gene: .
v_gene: TRBV7-2
abundance: many
j_gene: TRBJ2-3

CDR3nt: TGTGCCAGCAGAGAAAAGGGGGGGGCCGAGCCAGATACGCAGTATTTT
CDR3aa: CASREKGGAEPDTQYF
d_gene: .
v_gene: TRBV9
abundance: .
j_gene: TRBJ2-3

CDR3nt: TGTGCCAGCAGTTACTCGGCAGGGCTGGGGGAGCAGTACTTC
CDR3aa: CASSYSAGLGEQYF
d_gene: .
v_gene: TRBV6-6
abundance: .
j_gene: TRBJ2-7

CDR3nt: TGTGCCAGCAGTACCAGGGGGAATAGCAATCAGCCCCAGCATTTT
CDR3aa: CASSTRGNSNQPQHF
d_gene: TRBD1
v_gene: TRBV28
abundance: .
j_gene: TRBJ1-5

CDR3nt: TGTGCCAGCAGCCGAGCCCCCACAGATACGCAGTATTTT
CDR3aa: CASSRAPTDTQYF
d_gene: .
v_gene: TRBV7-2
abundance: few
j_gene: TRBJ2-3

CDR3nt: TGTGCCAGCAGTGAAGACGATGCGTCACAGCATTTT
CDR3aa: CASSEDDASQHF
d_gene: .
v_gene: TRBV2
abundance: few
j_gene: TRBJ1-5

CDR3nt: TGCAGTGCTAGAGATCGGGCTAGCACAGATACGCAGTATTTT
CDR3aa: CSARDRASTDTQYF
d_gene: .
v_gene: TRBV20-1
abundance: once
j_gene: TRBJ2-3

CDR3nt: TGTGCCAGCAACCATGGGGGGTACCAAGAGACCCAGTACTTC
CDR3aa: CASNHGGYQETQYF
d_gene: .
v_gene: TRBV6-1
abundance: .
j_gene: TRBJ2-5

CDR3nt: TGTGCCAGTAGTCGACGGGGGATTGGCTCACCCCTCCACTTT
CDR3aa: CASSRRGIGSPLHF
d_gene: .
v_gene: TRBV19
abundance: .
j_gene: TRBJ1-6

CDR3nt: TGTGCCAGTAGTATAGGGGGGGCCCCCTACGAGCAGTACTTC
CDR3aa: CASSIGGAPYEQYF
d_gene: .
v_gene: TRBV19
abundance: .
j_gene: TRBJ2-7

CDR3nt: TGTGTTCTACGAGGGGCCGCTGAAGCTTTCTTT
CDR3aa: CVLRGAAEAFF
d_gene: .
v_gene: TRBV6-1
abundance: .
j_gene: TRBJ1-1

CDR3nt: TGCGCCAGCAGCCAAGACATTGGGGCCGAAGGGATTCGGGCTTTC
CDR3aa: CASSQDIGAEGIRAF
d_gene: .
v_gene: TRBV4-3
abundance: few
j_gene: TRBJ1-2

CDR3nt: TGTGCCAGTACCCAGGACGTAAATGAAGCTTTCTTT
CDR3aa: CASTQDVNEAFF
d_gene: .
v_gene: TRBV11-1
abundance: .
j_gene: TRBJ1-1

CDR3nt: TGTGCCACAGCAGTTTTTAGGGACGATCAGCCCCAGCATTTT
CDR3aa: CATAVFRDDQPQHF
d_gene: .
v_gene: TRBV2
abundance: .
j_gene: TRBJ1-5

CDR3nt: TGCAGCGTTCGACCTAGCGGGAACTCCTACGAGCAGTACTTC
CDR3aa: CSVRPSGNSYEQYF
d_gene: TRBD2
v_gene: TRBV29-1
abundance: few
j_gene: TRBJ2-7

CDR3nt: TGTGCCAGCAGGGACAGTCTGGCAGATACGCAGTATTTT
CDR3aa: CASRDSLADTQYF
d_gene: .
v_gene: TRBV2
abundance: once
j_gene: TRBJ2-3

CDR3nt: TGTGCCAGCTTAACAGGAACCCCAGGGTATGGCTACACCTTC
CDR3aa: CASLTGTPGYGYTF
d_gene: .
v_gene: TRBV2
abundance: .
j_gene: TRBJ1-2

CDR3nt: TGTGCCAGCACCACGAGCCCAGCGAGGCCCGAAGAGACCCAGTACTTC
CDR3aa: CASTTSPARPEETQYF
d_gene: .
v_gene: TRBV11-2
abundance: .
j_gene: TRBJ2-5

CDR3nt: TGCAGCGTTGTATTGGAAGCCAAAAACATTCAGTACTTC
CDR3aa: CSVVLEAKNIQYF
d_gene: .
v_gene: TRBV29-1
abundance: .
j_gene: TRBJ2-4

CDR3nt: TGTGCCACCTCTGACAGGGCCCCAGATACGCAGTATTTT
CDR3aa: CATSDRAPDTQYF
d_gene: TRBD1
v_gene: TRBV6-1
abundance: many
j_gene: TRBJ2-3

CDR3nt: TGCAGTGCTAGAGATCCTAGCGGGAGGACGGAGACCCAGTACTTC
CDR3aa: CSARDPSGRTETQYF
d_gene: TRBD2
v_gene: TRBV20-1
abundance: few
j_gene: TRBJ2-5

CDR3nt: TGTGCCAGCAGCTACGACAGGGACTATAATTCACCCCTCCACTTT
CDR3aa: CASSYDRDYNSPLHF
d_gene: TRBD1
v_gene: TRBV7-2
abundance: many
j_gene: TRBJ1-6

CDR3nt: TGTGCCAGCAGCCCACGACGGCCCCTTAATGAAAAACTGTTTTTT
CDR3aa: CASSPRRPLNEKLFF
d_gene: .
v_gene: TRBV5-6
abundance: .
j_gene: TRBJ1-4

CDR3nt: TGTGCCAGCAGTCCCGGGACAGGGGCTAGCAATCAGCCCCAGCATTTT
CDR3aa: CASSPGTGASNQPQHF
d_gene: TRBD1
v_gene: TRBV6-1
abundance: .
j_gene: TRBJ1-5

CDR3nt: TGCGCCAGCAGCTTAAGTCCCGGGACAGGAAAAGGAGGCTACACCTTC
CDR3aa: CASSLSPGTGKGGYTF
d_gene: TRBD1
v_gene: TRBV5-1
abundance: .
j_gene: TRBJ1-2

CDR3nt: TGTGCCAGCAGGGTAGCGGGCCAAGAGACCCAGTACTTC
CDR3aa: CASRVAGQETQYF
d_gene: TRBD2
v_gene: TRBV7-9
abundance: few
j_gene: TRBJ2-5

CDR3nt: TGTGCCAGCAGCCGCCGGGGACGGCCTGGGGATACGCAGTATTTT
CDR3aa: CASSRRGRPGDTQYF
d_gene: .
v_gene: TRBV7-6
abundance: .
j_gene: TRBJ2-3

CDR3nt: TGTGCCAGCAGTTACTCAGATGGAACAGATACGCAGTATTTT
CDR3aa: CASSYSDGTDTQYF
d_gene: .
v_gene: TRBV6-5
abundance: .
j_gene: TRBJ2-3

CDR3nt: TGTGCCAGCAGTGAGGGGCTAGGAGATCAGCCCCAGCATTTT
CDR3aa: CASSEGLGDQPQHF
d_gene: .
v_gene: TRBV2
abundance: .
j_gene: TRBJ1-5

CDR3nt: TGCAGTGCTAGTCCATCAATGGCGGTCACTGAAGCTTTCTTT
CDR3aa: CSASPSMAVTEAFF
d_gene: .
v_gene: TRBV20-1
abundance: .
j_gene: TRBJ1-1

CDR3nt: TGTGCCAGCAGTTTAGGGGGAACTTACTATGGCTACACCTTC
CDR3aa: CASSLGGTYYGYTF
d_gene: .
v_gene: TRBV28
abundance: .
j_gene: TRBJ1-2

CDR3nt: TGTGCCAGCAGCTCAGAACTGGGATGGGGCGGGAATTTGGTCAATGAGCAGTTCTTC
CDR3aa: CASSSELGWGGNLVNEQFF
d_gene: .
v_gene: TRBV7-9
abundance: .
j_gene: TRBJ2-1

CDR3nt: TGCAGTGCTAGAGCCCCAGGGGGCCTGAACACTGAAGCTTTCTTT
CDR3aa: CSARAPGGLNTEAFF
d_gene: TRBD1
v_gene: TRBV20-1
abundance: .
j_gene: TRBJ1-1

CDR3nt: TGCGCCAGCAGCCAGACTCTAGCGGTAGCCAAAAACATTCAGTACTTC
CDR3aa: CASSQTLAVAKNIQYF
d_gene: TRBD2
v_gene: TRBV4-1
abundance: .
j_gene: TRBJ2-4

CDR3nt: TGCAGTGCTTCAGGCCAGGACGGAAGGGCCCGGGATGAGCAGTTCTTC
CDR3aa: CSASGQDGRARDEQFF
d_gene: .
v_gene: TRBV20-1
abundance: .
j_gene: TRBJ2-1

CDR3nt: TGCAGTGCTTGGACTAGCGGCTCCTACAATGAGCAGTTCTTC
CDR3aa: CSAWTSGSYNEQFF
d_gene: TRBD2
v_gene: TRBV20-1
abundance: .
j_gene: TRBJ2-1

CDR3nt: TGTGCCAGCAGCCAGTCGAGCGACGCCAATCAGCCCCAGCATTTT
CDR3aa: CASSQSSDANQPQHF
d_gene: .
v_gene: TRBV4-2
abundance: .
j_gene: TRBJ1-5

CDR3nt: TGTGCCAGCACCCAGGGGCAGGTCCTCGAGACCCAGTACTTC
CDR3aa: CASTQGQVLETQYF
d_gene: .
v_gene: TRBV7-2
abundance: .
j_gene: TRBJ2-5

CDR3nt: TGCGCCAGCAGCCCTCGACTTGCGGGGAGGGCTGGAGAGACCCAGTACTTC
CDR3aa: CASSPRLAGRAGETQYF
d_gene: TRBD2
v_gene: TRBV5-1
abundance: .
j_gene: TRBJ2-5

CDR3nt: TGTGCCAGCAGCCCACGGACGGGCGGGTACACTGAAGCTTTCTTT
CDR3aa: CASSPRTGGYTEAFF
d_gene: .
v_gene: TRBV7-6
abundance: .
j_gene: TRBJ1-1

CDR3nt: TGTGCCAGCAGCGCCATCCCCGAACCCCCCGATGGCTACACCTTC
CDR3aa: CASSAIPEPPDGYTF
d_gene: .
v_gene: TRBV12-3/TRBV12-4
abundance: .
j_gene: TRBJ1-2

CDR3nt: TGCGCCAGCAGCCAAGCGGGAGGGCCTGAGGAGACCCAGTACTTC
CDR3aa: CASSQAGGPEETQYF
d_gene: TRBD2
v_gene: TRBV5-1
abundance: .
j_gene: TRBJ2-5

CDR3nt: TGCGCCAGCAGACCCGGGACAGGGTTGGTTGAAGCTTTCTTT
CDR3aa: CASRPGTGLVEAFF
d_gene: TRBD1
v_gene: TRBV5-1
abundance: .
j_gene: TRBJ1-1

CDR3nt: TGTGCCTGGAGTCAAGGACTAGCGGGGGCCAATGAGCAGTTCTTC
CDR3aa: CAWSQGLAGANEQFF
d_gene: TRBD2
v_gene: TRBV30
abundance: .
j_gene: TRBJ2-1

CDR3nt: TGCGCCAGCAGCCCATACCGGGGGAATGAGCAGTTCTTC
CDR3aa: CASSPYRGNEQFF
d_gene: .
v_gene: TRBV5-1
abundance: .
j_gene: TRBJ2-1

CDR3nt: TGTGCCAGCAGCCAAGCAGAGGTCACTGAAGCTTTCTTT
CDR3aa: CASSQAEVTEAFF
d_gene: .
v_gene: TRBV3-1
abundance: .
j_gene: TRBJ1-1

CDR3nt: TGTGCCAGCAGCTTAGGGGAGAGGGCTGAAGCTTTCTTT
CDR3aa: CASSLGERAEAFF
d_gene: .
v_gene: TRBV7-6
abundance: few
j_gene: TRBJ1-1

CDR3nt: TGCAGTGCTAGAGATCCCACAGAGAATGAAAAACTGTTTTTT
CDR3aa: CSARDPTENEKLFF
d_gene: .
v_gene: TRBV20-1
abundance: few
j_gene: TRBJ1-4

CDR3nt: TGTGCCAGCAGTTTGGGGGTAGAGCAGCCCCAGCATTTT
CDR3aa: CASSLGVEQPQHF
d_gene: .
v_gene: TRBV12-3/TRBV12-4
abundance: .
j_gene: TRBJ1-5

CDR3nt: TGTGCCAGCAGCAACTGGGCCCGTTGGGGCTACACCTTC
CDR3aa: CASSNWARWGYTF
d_gene: .
v_gene: TRBV7-2
abundance: .
j_gene: TRBJ1-2

CDR3nt: TGTGCCAGTACCCCGAACCGGGGGGCGCGCACTGAAGCTTTCTTT
CDR3aa: CASTPNRGARTEAFF
d_gene: .
v_gene: TRBV19
abundance: .
j_gene: TRBJ1-1

CDR3nt: TGTGCCAGCAGCGCCACTAGCGGGATAAGGGGCTACGAGCAGTACTTC
CDR3aa: CASSATSGIRGYEQYF
d_gene: TRBD2
v_gene: TRBV7-2
abundance: many
j_gene: TRBJ2-7

CDR3nt: TGTGCCAGCAGCTTAGTAGGGGAGGTTTGGAATGAGCAGTTCTTC
CDR3aa: CASSLVGEVWNEQFF
d_gene: .
v_gene: TRBV7-2
abundance: .
j_gene: TRBJ2-1

CDR3nt: TGTGCTAGTGGCCCTCCCCTTCGAGAGACCCAGTACTTC
CDR3aa: CASGPPLRETQYF
d_gene: .
v_gene: TRBV12-5
abundance: few
j_gene: TRBJ2-5